Listed here are 20 T cell receptor beta chains from one sample, sequenced in a study of OX40 agonist ivuxolimab in advanced cancers. Libraries were prepared by immunoSEQ multiplex PCR; TCRdb keeps only in-frame clonotypes and omits some of them. Found here are about 100,000 clones, around nine tenths of them singletons; the top ten hold around 0.31%. The sample here was CD4+ or CD8+ T cells sorted from blood, taken in a trial of the OX40 agonist ivuxolimab. The source is an adult with an advanced solid tumor such as melanoma, head and neck, liver or kidney cancer.

This sequence joins TRBV7-9 and TRBJ2-1, with no clear D. V was shortened by 6 bases and J by 7 bases, with 19 bases between the two germline ends. CDR1 and CDR2 (germline): SEHNR, FQNEAQ (reference sequence). This CDR3 has 15 residues. The CDR3 DNA reads as TGTGCCAGCAGTCCTCAATCCTGGACGACGAATGAGCAGTTCTTC. Translation gives CASSPQSWTTNEQFF.

The chain combines TRBV29-1 with TRBJ2-3; tentative D call: TRBD2 (6 bases). The CDR3 totals 14 residues. Germline V gene data show CDR1 as SQVTM and CDR2 as ANQGSEA. With 4 bases removed from V and 4 bases from J, the gap between germline ends came to 15 bases. CDR3 residues: CSVGSQRVSDTQYF. CDR3 DNA sequence: TGCAGCGTTGGTAGCCAGCGGGTCTCAGATACGCAGTATTTT.

V gene TRBV29-1 combines with J gene TRBJ1-5, with TRBD1 matching 11 bases. V lost 6 bases, J lost 6 bases, and 4 bases stayed unmatched. CDR1 SQVTM and CDR2 ANQGSEA come from the germline V gene. The length of the CDR3 is 13 residues. Written as DNA, the CDR3 is TGCAGCGTAGGACAGGGGGCAAGTCAGCCCCAGCATTTT. Its protein product is CSVGQGASQPQHF.

This clone was found once. This chain connects TRBV19 to TRBJ2-3; 8 bases agree with TRBD2. CDR1 LNHDA and CDR2 SQIVND come from the germline V gene (reference sequence). This CDR3 has 15 amino acids. The trim removed 5 bases at V and 6 bases at J, leaving 10 bases unmatched. CDR3 in amino acids: CASSAGGGRGDTQYF. CDR3 coding DNA: TGTGCCAGTAGTGCCGGCGGGGGGCGAGGGGATACGCAGTATTTT. Full variable domain (missing parts from reference TRBV19 and TRBJ2-3): DGGITQSPKYLFRKEGQNVTLSCEQNLNHDAMYWYRQDPGQGLRLIYYSQIVNDFQKGDIAEGYSVSREKKESFPLTVTSAQKNPTAFYLCASSAGGGRGDTQYFGPGTRLTVL.

This chain joins TRBV28 and TRBJ1-5; D possibly corresponds to TRBD1 (5 bases). Germline loops: CDR1 MDHEN, CDR2 SYDVKM. V was trimmed by 10 bases and J by 2 bases, leaving 15 bases between them. The CDR3 spans 14 residues. The CDR3 DNA follows: TGTGCCACCGCACAGGAAGCGGGCAATCAGCCCCAGCATTTT. This encodes CATAQEAGNQPQHF.

The chain is built from TRBV7-9 and TRBJ2-7, with 7 bases matching TRBD1. Per the germline V gene, CDR1 is SEHNR and CDR2 is FQNEAQ (reference sequence). CDR3 length: 15 amino acids. V trimming: 2 bases; J trimming: 7 bases; junction bases outside the gene matches: 11. The CDR3 nucleotides are TGTGCCAGCAGCTTACAGGACGCGACAGGGATTGAGCAGTACTTC. It specifies CASSLQDATGIEQYF.

J is TRBJ1-3 and V is TRBV9; D call uncertain. The CDR3 has 15 amino acids. Germline values: CDR1 SGDLS, CDR2 YYNGEE. With 2 bases removed from V and 0 bases from J, the gap between germline ends came to 9 bases. The CDR3: CASSVNPGSGNTIYF. The DNA of the CDR3 is TGTGCCAGCAGCGTGAACCCAGGCTCTGGAAACACCATATATTTT.

CDR3 bases: TGCGCCAGCAGCCCCGGGGACAGGACCCGAACCTACGAGCAGTACTTC. Its translation: CASSPGDRTRTYEQYF. This chain connects TRBV5-1 to TRBJ2-7; 8 nucleotides match TRBD1. V lost 4 bases, J lost 2 bases, and 11 bases stayed unmatched. The CDR3 runs 16 residues. Germline values: CDR1 SGHRS, CDR2 YFSETQ.

The genes are TRBV4-1 and TRBJ2-1; D uncertain. Between the trimmed V and J ends, which lost 0 bases and 0 bases, there was a span of 9 bases. Looked up from germline, CDR1 is MGHRA and CDR2 is YSYEKL. The CDR3 consists of 16 residues. The CDR3 sequence: CASSQDWQSSYNEQFF. CDR3 nucleotides: TGCGCCAGCAGCCAAGATTGGCAGAGCTCCTACAATGAGCAGTTCTTC.

The chain has TRBV11-2 and TRBJ2-3; D is perhaps TRBD1 (5 bases). The CDR3 sequence is 18 residues long. The germline V gene encodes CDR1 SGHAT and CDR2 FQNNGV. Trimming cost V 1 base and J 2 bases, with 19 bases left between them. CDR3 in DNA: TGTGCCAGCAGCTTAGGGGGCTCCTCCGTGGGCAACACAGATACGCAGTATTTT. Encoded protein: CASSLGGSSVGNTDTQYF.

This chain's CDR3 is CASSKGTGGTYEQYF. In nucleotides, the CDR3 is TGTGCCAGCAGTAAGGGGACAGGGGGGACTTACGAGCAGTACTTC. This chain connects TRBV27 to TRBJ2-7; 11 bases map to TRBD1. The germline V gene encodes CDR1 MNHEY and CDR2 SMNVEV (reference sequence). This CDR3 has 15 residues. V lost 5 bases, J lost 4 bases, and 7 bases stayed unmatched.

The chain is built from TRBV5-1 and TRBJ2-1; D perhaps matches TRBD1 (6 bases). Deletions cut 5 bases from V and 6 bases from J, with 15 bases between. Germline V gene data show CDR1 as SGHRS and CDR2 as YFSETQ. This CDR3 has 14 residues. CDR3 region: CASRPLQGSNEQFF. The CDR3 DNA reads as TGCGCCAGCAGACCACTCCAGGGGAGCAATGAGCAGTTCTTC.

J is TRBJ2-1 and V is TRBV19; 12 positions agree with TRBD2. J was trimmed by 3 bases and V by 3 bases; bases with no gene match: 6. Germline lookup yields CDR1 LNHDA and CDR2 SQIVND (reference sequence). The CDR3 has 17 residues. Here the CDR3 DNA reads TGTGCCAGTAGTATTCCCCGACTAGCGGGAGTCTACAATGAGCAGTTCTTC. Protein: CASSIPRLAGVYNEQFF.

The chain carries TRBV5-5 and TRBJ1-2; 7 positions match TRBD1. V was pared by 6 bases and J by 1 base, with 6 bases of the junction left unmatched. Germline lookup yields CDR1 SGHKS and CDR2 YYEKEE (reference sequence). The CDR3 is 14 amino acids. CDR3 loop: CASIPTGDNYGYTF. The CDR3 DNA reads as TGTGCCAGCATCCCTACAGGGGATAACTATGGCTACACCTTC.

V and J are TRBV10-3 and TRBJ2-5; 7 bases are shared with TRBD1. In germline, CDR1 is ENHRY, CDR2 SYGVKD. J gave up 2 bases and V 5 bases, and 5 bases lay outside the gene matches. This CDR3 contains 14 residues. CDR3: CAISWDSPQETQYF. In DNA, the CDR3 is TGTGCCATCAGTTGGGACAGCCCGCAAGAGACCCAGTACTTC.

V gene TRBV28 combines with J gene TRBJ2-7, with D perhaps TRBD2 (6 bases). Germline V gene lookup returns CDR1 MDHEN and CDR2 SYDVKM. The CDR3 loop spans 14 amino acids. Trimming left V 3 bases short and J 6 bases short, with 15 bases between. CDR3 sequence: CASSFSGRGSEQYF. The DNA of the CDR3 is TGTGCCAGCAGTTTTTCCGGGAGAGGATCCGAGCAGTACTTC.

This chain joins TRBV6-5 and TRBJ1-4, with D possibly TRBD1 on 5 matching bases. The germline V gene encodes CDR1 MNHEY and CDR2 SVGAGI. The germline V and J ends were trimmed by 2 bases and 1 base, with 8 bases remaining between them. The CDR3 sequence is 15 residues long. CDR3 region: CASSYAGRTNEKLFF. The CDR3 nucleotides are TGTGCCAGCAGTTACGCAGGGCGAACTAATGAAAAACTGTTTTTT.

The rearrangement links TRBV4-3 to TRBJ2-5, with 15 nucleotides matching TRBD2. Per the germline V gene, CDR1 is LGHNA and CDR2 is YSLEER. Trimming cost V 4 bases and J 1 base; bases outside gene matches: 7. This CDR3 comprises 18 residues. The CDR3 protein is CASSRGTSGRRIQETQYF. CDR3 DNA sequence: TGCGCCAGCAGCCGGGGGACTAGCGGGAGGAGGATCCAAGAGACCCAGTACTTC.

The rearrangement uses TRBV5-4 and TRBJ2-7, with D perhaps given as TRBD1 or TRBD2 (5 bases each). CDR1 is SGHNT, CDR2 YYREEE, per germline (reference sequence). The V end lost 6 bases, the J end lost 7 bases, and 23 bases lay between the germline ends. The CDR3 length is 15 residues. CDR3 loop: CASKSTPGPSGEQYF. The CDR3, as DNA: TGTGCCAGCAAGTCCACGCCGGGGCCGTCAGGGGAGCAGTACTTC.

This clone was seen only a few times. This sequence joins TRBV19 and TRBJ1-5; D uncertain. Trimming removed 4 bases at V and 1 base at J, with 11 bases between. CDR1 is LNHDA and CDR2 is SQIVND in the germline V gene (reference sequence). The CDR3 length is 15 residues. DNA for the CDR3: TGTGCCAGTAGTACGGTGGAGGGCAGCAATCAGCCCCAGCATTTT. Translated: CASSTVEGSNQPQHF. The full variable domain, its missing parts supplied by reference TRBV19 and TRBJ1-5, is DGGITQSPKYLFRKEGQNVTLSCEQNLNHDAMYWYRQDPGQGLRLIYYSQIVNDFQKGDIAEGYSVSREKKESFPLTVTSAQKNPTAFYLCASSTVEGSNQPQHFGDGTRLSIL.